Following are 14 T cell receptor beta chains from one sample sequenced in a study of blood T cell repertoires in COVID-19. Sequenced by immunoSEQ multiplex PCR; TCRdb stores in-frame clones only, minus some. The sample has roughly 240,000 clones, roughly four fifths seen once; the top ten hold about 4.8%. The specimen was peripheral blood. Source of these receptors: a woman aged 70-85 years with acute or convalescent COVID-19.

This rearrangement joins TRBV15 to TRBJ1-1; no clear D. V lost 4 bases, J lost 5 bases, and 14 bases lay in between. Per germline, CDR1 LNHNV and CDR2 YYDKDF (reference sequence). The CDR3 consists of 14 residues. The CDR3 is CATSKTRDQTEAFF. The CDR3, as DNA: TGTGCCACCAGCAAGACGAGGGATCAGACTGAAGCTTTCTTT.

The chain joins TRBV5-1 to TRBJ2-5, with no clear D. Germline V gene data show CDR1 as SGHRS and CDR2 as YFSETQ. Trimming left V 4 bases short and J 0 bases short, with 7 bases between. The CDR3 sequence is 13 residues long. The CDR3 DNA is TGCGCCAGCAGCCTACCCAACCAAGAGACCCAGTACTTC. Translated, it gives CASSLPNQETQYF.

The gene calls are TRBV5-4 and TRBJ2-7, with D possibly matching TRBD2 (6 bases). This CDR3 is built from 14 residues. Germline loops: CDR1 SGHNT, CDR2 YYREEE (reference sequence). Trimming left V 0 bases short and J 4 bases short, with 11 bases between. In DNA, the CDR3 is TGTGCCAGCAGCTTGGGAGGAGGGATATACGAGCAGTACTTC. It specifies CASSLGGGIYEQYF.

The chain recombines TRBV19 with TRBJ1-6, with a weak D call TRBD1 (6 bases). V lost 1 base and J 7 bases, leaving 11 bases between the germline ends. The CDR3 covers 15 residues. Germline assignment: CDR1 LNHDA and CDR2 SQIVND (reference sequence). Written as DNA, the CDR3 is TGTGCCAGTAGTATAGTTCGACAGGTCAATTCACCCCTCCACTTT. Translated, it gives CASSIVRQVNSPLHF.

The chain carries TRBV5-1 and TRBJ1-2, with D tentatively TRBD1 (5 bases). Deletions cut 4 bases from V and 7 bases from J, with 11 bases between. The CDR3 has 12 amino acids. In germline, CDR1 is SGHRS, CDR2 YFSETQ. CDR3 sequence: CASSGQGVGYTF. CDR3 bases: TGCGCCAGCAGCGGGCAGGGCGTTGGCTACACCTTC.

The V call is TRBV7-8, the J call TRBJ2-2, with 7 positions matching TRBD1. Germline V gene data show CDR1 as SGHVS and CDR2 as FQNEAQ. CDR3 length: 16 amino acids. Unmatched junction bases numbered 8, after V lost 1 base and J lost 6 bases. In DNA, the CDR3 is TGTGCCAGCAGCTTAGATCTGATAGGGGGCTCCGGGGAGCTGTTTTTT. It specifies CASSLDLIGGSGELFF. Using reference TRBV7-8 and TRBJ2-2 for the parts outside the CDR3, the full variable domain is GAGVSQSPRYKVAKRGQDVALRCDPISGHVSLFWYQQALGQGPEFLTYFQNEAQLDKSGLPSDRFFAERPEGSVSTLKIQRTQQEDSAVYLCASSLDLIGGSGELFFGEGSRLTVL.

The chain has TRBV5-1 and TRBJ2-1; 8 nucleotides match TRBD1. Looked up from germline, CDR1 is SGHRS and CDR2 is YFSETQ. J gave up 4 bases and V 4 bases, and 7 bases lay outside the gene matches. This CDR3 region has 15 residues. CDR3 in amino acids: CASSPRTGTYNEQFF. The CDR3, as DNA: TGCGCCAGCAGCCCCCGGACAGGGACTTACAATGAGCAGTTCTTC.

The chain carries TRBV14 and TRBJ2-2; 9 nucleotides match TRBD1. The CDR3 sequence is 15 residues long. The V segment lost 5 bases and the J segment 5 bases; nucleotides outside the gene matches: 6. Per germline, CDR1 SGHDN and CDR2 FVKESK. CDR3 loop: CASSSRQGGTGELFF. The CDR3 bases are TGTGCCAGCAGCTCCCGACAGGGGGGGACCGGGGAGCTGTTTTTT.

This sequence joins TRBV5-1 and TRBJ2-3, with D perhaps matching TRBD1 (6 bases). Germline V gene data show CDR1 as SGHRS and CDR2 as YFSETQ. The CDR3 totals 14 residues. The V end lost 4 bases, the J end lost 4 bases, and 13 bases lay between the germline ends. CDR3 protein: CASSNRVRPDTQYF. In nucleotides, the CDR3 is TGCGCCAGCAGCAACAGGGTTCGCCCAGATACGCAGTATTTT. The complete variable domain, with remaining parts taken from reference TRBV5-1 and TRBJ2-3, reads KAGVTQTPRYLIKTRGQQVTLSCSPISGHRSVSWYQQTPGQGLQFLFEYFSETQRNKGNFPGRFSGRQFSNSRSEMNVSTLELGDSALYLCASSNRVRPDTQYFGPGTRLTVL.

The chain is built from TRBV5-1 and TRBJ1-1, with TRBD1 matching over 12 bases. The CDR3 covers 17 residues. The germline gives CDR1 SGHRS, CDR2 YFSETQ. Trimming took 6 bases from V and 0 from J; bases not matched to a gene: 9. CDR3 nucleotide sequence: TGCGCCAGCAACCAGGGACAGGGGGCTCGTCTGAACACTGAAGCTTTCTTT. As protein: CASNQGQGARLNTEAFF.

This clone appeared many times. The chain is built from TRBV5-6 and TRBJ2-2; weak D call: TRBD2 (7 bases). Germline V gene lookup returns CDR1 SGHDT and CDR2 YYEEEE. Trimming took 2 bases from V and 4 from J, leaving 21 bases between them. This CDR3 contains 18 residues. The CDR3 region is CASSLPPAGAKITGELFF. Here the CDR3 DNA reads TGTGCCAGCAGCTTACCGCCCGCGGGGGCGAAGATCACCGGGGAGCTGTTTTTT.

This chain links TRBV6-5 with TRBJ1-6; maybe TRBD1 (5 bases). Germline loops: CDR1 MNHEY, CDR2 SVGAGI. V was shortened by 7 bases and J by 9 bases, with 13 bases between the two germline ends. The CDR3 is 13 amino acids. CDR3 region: CASTQRGGSPLHF. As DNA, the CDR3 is TGTGCCAGCACTCAACGGGGGGGTTCACCCCTCCACTTT.

The CDR3 reads CAISESKIQGSGNYGYTF. CDR3 DNA sequence: TGTGCCATCAGTGAGTCGAAAATACAGGGTAGTGGTAACTATGGCTACACCTTC. The chain links TRBV10-3 to TRBJ1-2; D might be TRBD1 (6 bases). CDR3 length equals 18 residues. V lost 0 bases and J 1 base, leaving 18 bases between the germline ends. Germline CDR1 and CDR2: ENHRY and SYGVKD.

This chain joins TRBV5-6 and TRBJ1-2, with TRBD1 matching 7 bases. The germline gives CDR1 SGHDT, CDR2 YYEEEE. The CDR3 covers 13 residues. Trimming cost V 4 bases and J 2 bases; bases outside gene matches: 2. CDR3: CASSPQGNYGYTF. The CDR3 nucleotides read TGTGCCAGCAGCCCACAGGGGAACTATGGCTACACCTTC. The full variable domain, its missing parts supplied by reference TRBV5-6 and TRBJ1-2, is DAGVTQSPTHLIKTRGQQVTLRCSPKSGHDTVSWYQQALGQGPQFIFQYYEEEERQRGNFPDRFSGHQFPNYSSELNVNALLLGDSALYLCASSPQGNYGYTFGSGTRLTVV.